The clone carrying this TCR beta chain was seen a single time. The antigen remains unidentified. The junction does not match germline at one end; this may be a read error. This record belongs to a study of T cell repertoires in cytomegalovirus infection. Study overall: A matching HLA type, together with CMV infection, was signaled by public TCR beta signatures.

The CDR3 contains 14 residues. CDR1 is SGHTA, CDR2 FQGTGA, per germline. Using its own MiXCR run on the reads, TCRdb lists one record per CDR3 protein. The sample lists some 200,000 distinct CDR3 sequences, approximately 38% seen once, with about 60% in the top ten. The material sequenced was CD8+ T cells from cultured PBMCs, taken from culture after CMV antigen stimulation. The clonotype comes from a human donor in good health (CMV status not recorded). Some clones in this sample may be carry-over from other donors' samples. V usage is TRBV7-3 and J usage is TRBJ2-3; D ambiguous. DNA for the CDR3: TGTGCCAGCAGCGTAACGGAACCCCCAGATACGCAGTATTTT. This codes for CASSVTEPPDTQYF.